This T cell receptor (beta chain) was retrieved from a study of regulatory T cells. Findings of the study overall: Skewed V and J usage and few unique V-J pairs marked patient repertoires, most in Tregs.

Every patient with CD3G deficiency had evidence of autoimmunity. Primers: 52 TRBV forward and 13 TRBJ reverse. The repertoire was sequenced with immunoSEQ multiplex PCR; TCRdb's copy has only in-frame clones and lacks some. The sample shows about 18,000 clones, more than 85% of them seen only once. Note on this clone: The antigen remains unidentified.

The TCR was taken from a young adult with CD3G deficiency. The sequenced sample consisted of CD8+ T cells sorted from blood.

CDR3 residues: CAWSPAVTGNYEQYF. CDR3 sequence (DNA): TGTGCCTGGAGCCCGGCGGTAACAGGGAATTACGAGCAGTACTTC. This chain connects TRBV30 to TRBJ2-7, with D possibly TRBD1 on 6 matching bases. Germline V gives CDR1 GTSNPN, CDR2 SVGIG (reference sequence). Trimming took 3 bases from V and 4 from J, leaving 19 bases between them. This CDR3 has 15 residues.